This T cell receptor beta chain is from a study of T cell changes during pregnancy in multiple sclerosis. CDR3 length equals 14 residues. Germline V gene sequence: CDR1 SGDLS, CDR2 YYNGEE. V lost 0 bases and J 3 bases, leaving 8 bases between the germline ends. Profiled with immunoSEQ multiplex PCR; TCRdb holds only in-frame clones, not every one. The data hold tens of thousands of clones, with roughly nine tenths observed a single time. V and J are TRBV9 and TRBJ2-3, with D perhaps matching TRBD2 (6 bases). The origin of this receptor is a female donor with multiple sclerosis, enrolled in a pregnancy study. Sequences were derived from CD8+ T cells from peripheral blood mononuclear cells, sampled before pregnancy. CDR3 coding DNA: TGTGCCAGCAGCGTAGTTAGCGGTACAGATACGCAGTATTTT. Its translation is CASSVVSGTDTQYF.